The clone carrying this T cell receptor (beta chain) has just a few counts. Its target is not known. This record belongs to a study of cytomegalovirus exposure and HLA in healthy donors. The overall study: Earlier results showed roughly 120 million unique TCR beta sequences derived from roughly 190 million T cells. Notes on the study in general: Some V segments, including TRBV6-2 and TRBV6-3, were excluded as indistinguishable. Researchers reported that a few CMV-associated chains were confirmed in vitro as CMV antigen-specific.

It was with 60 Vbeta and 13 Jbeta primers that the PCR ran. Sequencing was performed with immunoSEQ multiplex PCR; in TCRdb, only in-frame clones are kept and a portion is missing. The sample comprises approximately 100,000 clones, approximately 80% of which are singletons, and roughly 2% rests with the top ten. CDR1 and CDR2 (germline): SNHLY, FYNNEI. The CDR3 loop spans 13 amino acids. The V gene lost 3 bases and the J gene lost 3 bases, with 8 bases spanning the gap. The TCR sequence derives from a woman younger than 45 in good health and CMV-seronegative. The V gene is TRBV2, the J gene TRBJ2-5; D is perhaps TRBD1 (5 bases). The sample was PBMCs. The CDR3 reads CASSDDSEETQYF. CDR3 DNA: TGTGCCAGCAGTGACGACAGTGAAGAGACCCAGTACTTC.